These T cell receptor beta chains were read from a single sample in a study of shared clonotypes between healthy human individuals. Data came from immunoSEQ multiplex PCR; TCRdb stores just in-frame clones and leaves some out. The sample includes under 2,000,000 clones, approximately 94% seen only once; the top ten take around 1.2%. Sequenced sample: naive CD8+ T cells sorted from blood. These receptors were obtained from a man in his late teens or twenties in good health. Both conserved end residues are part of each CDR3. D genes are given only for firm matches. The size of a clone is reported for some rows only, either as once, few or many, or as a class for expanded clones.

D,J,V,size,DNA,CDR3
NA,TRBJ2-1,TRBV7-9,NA,TGTGCCAGCAGCCAGGGGAGCAATGAGCAGTTCTTC,CASSQGSNEQFF
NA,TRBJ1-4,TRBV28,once,TGTGCCAGCAGCCACCGGGACTCCAATGAAAAACTGTTTTTT,CASSHRDSNEKLFF
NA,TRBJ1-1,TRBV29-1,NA,TGCAGCGTTGGGGGAGGGACCTGGAACACTGAAGCTTTCTTT,CSVGGGTWNTEAFF
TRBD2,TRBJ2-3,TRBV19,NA,TGTGCCAGTAGCCGACTAGCGGGAGATACAGATACGCAGTATTTT,CASSRLAGDTDTQYF
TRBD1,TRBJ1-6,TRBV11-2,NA,TGTGCCAGCAGCCTGGGACAGGTTATTAATTCACCCCTCCACTTT,CASSLGQVINSPLHF
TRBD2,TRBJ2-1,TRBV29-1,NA,TGCAGCGTTGAAGAGGGTGCGGGGGGGAATGAGCAGTTCTTC,CSVEEGAGGNEQFF
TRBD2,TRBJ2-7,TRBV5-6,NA,TGTGCCAGCAGCTTGGGGGAGGCGGGAGTTGCCTACGAGCAGTACTTC,CASSLGEAGVAYEQYF
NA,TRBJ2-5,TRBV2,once,TGTGCCAGCAGTGAAGCTTACAGTAGACAAGAGACCCAGTACTTC,CASSEAYSRQETQYF
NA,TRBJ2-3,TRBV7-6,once,TGTGCCAGCAGCTTAGATCTCTCCACAGATACGCAGTATTTT,CASSLDLSTDTQYF
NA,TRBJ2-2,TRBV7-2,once,TGTGCCAGCAGCCCGCTTTCTTGGGACTTAGCGTACACCGGGGAGCTGTTTTTT,CASSPLSWDLAYTGELFF
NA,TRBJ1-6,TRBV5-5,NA,TGTGCCAGCAGATCGACCGGGGCCCCCTCCTATAATTCACCCCTCCACTTT,CASRSTGAPSYNSPLHF
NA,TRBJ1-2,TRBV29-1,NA,TGCAGCGTCCCACAGGGAAATGGCTACACCTTC,CSVPQGNGYTF
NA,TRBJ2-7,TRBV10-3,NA,TGTGCCATCAGTGACCCCCCGGAAAGTTTCTACGAGCAGTACTTC,CAISDPPESFYEQYF
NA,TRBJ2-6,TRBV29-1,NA,TGCAGCGTGACCCGACAGGACTCTGGGGCCAACGTCCTGACTTTC,CSVTRQDSGANVLTF
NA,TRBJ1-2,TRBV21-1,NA,TGTGCCAGCAGCAAAGCCCCGAGACACCCCTATGGCTACACCTTC,CASSKAPRHPYGYTF
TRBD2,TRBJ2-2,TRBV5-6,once,TGTGCCAGCAGCTTCGGACTAGGTGAGGTCGGGGAGCTGTTTTTT,CASSFGLGEVGELFF
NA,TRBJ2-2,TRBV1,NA,TGCACCAGCAGCCAAGAAGACAGGGGGCAGGACACCGGGGAGCTGTTTTTT,CTSSQEDRGQDTGELFF
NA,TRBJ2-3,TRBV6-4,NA,TGTGCCAGCAGTGACGGCGGGGGCCTCTATAGCACAGATACGCAGTATTTT,CASSDGGGLYSTDTQYF
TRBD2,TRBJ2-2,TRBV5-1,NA,TGCGCCAGCACTAGCGGGGGCCCGAACACCGGGGAGCTGTTTTTT,CASTSGGPNTGELFF
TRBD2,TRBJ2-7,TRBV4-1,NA,TGCGCCAGCAGCCCCCAGTCTAGCGGGTACGAGCAGTACTTC,CASSPQSSGYEQYF
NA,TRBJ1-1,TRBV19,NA,TGTGCCACTGCACACCTCCGGGCGGAGAACACTGAAGCTTTCTTT,CATAHLRAENTEAFF
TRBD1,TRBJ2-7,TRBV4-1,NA,TGCGCCAGCAGCCAAGCCGGGACAGGGTCCTACGAGCAGTACTTC,CASSQAGTGSYEQYF
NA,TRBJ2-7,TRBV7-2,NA,TGTGCCAGCAGCTTAGGGGTCAACTACGAGCAGTACTTC,CASSLGVNYEQYF